The 6 T cell receptor beta chains reported below all come from one sample, sequenced in a study of graft-versus-host responses after intestinal transplantation (dated by TCRdb to the early 2020s). For these TCRs, the target antigens are not known. Read against the paper, the sample's time point label means: cells obtained before transplantation from donor or recipient. Library preparation used the immunoSEQ multiplex PCR assay. Imported from immuneACCESS, the table was reduced by TCRdb to in-frame sequences with V and J called. These copies leave out some clones; in studies compared against another copy, an unresolved V gene accounts for under half, and the cause of the remainder is not known. For this sample the table gives 90,000 to 150,000 clones, of which approximately 95% were detected only once. The ten largest make up 0.09% to 0.15% of the sample. The material sequenced was unstimulated CD4+ T cells sorted from spleen or lymph node cells, taken before intestinal transplant. All receptors derive from a human donor who received an intestinal transplant.

The chain employs TRBV30 and TRBJ1-4; D unresolved. V was pared by 0 bases and J by 4 bases, with 12 bases between. CDR1 is GTSNPN and CDR2 is SVGIG in the germline V gene (reference sequence). This CDR3 spans 15 amino acids. CDR3 amino acids: CAWSVGWAVNEKLFF. The CDR3 nucleotides are TGTGCCTGGAGTGTAGGTTGGGCAGTTAATGAAAAACTGTTTTTT. The full variable domain, rest sourced from reference TRBV30 and TRBJ1-4, is SQTIHQWPATLVQPVGSPLSLECTVEGTSNPNLYWYRQAAGRGLQLLFYSVGIGQISSEVPQNLSASRPQDRQFILSSKKLLLSDSGFYLCAWSVGWAVNEKLFFGSGTQLSVL.

V usage is TRBV5-1 and J usage is TRBJ2-5; 10 nucleotides match TRBD1. Trimming cost V 4 bases and J 5 bases; bases outside gene matches: 23. The CDR3 is 20 residues long. Germline assignment: CDR1 SGHRS and CDR2 YFSETQ. CDR3 coding DNA: TGCGCCAGCAGCCTCCACCGGGACAGGGGAGAAGCGGGAGCTTGGGAGACCCAGTACTTC. Translating gives CASSLHRDRGEAGAWETQYF.

The genes are TRBV5-1 and TRBJ1-1; perhaps TRBD1 as D (6 bases). The CDR3 sequence is 14 residues long. Trimming stripped 7 bases from V and 1 base from J, with 14 bases between. Germline loops: CDR1 SGHRS, CDR2 YFSETQ. CDR3 region: CASDIGTPNTEAFF. CDR3 bases: TGCGCCAGCGACATTGGGACACCGAACACTGAAGCTTTCTTT. The full variable domain, with the rest looked up from reference TRBV5-1 and TRBJ1-1, is KAGVTQTPRYLIKTRGQQVTLSCSPISGHRSVSWYQQTPGQGLQFLFEYFSETQRNKGNFPGRFSGRQFSNSRSEMNVSTLELGDSALYLCASDIGTPNTEAFFGQGTRLTVV.

CDR3 residues: CATQSGLFYEQYF. CDR3 DNA sequence: TGTGCCACCCAGTCAGGGTTATTCTACGAGCAGTACTTC. This chain connects TRBV11-2 to TRBJ2-7, with D possibly being TRBD1 (5 bases). The CDR3 is made up of 13 amino acids. V shed 10 bases and J shed 3 bases, with 16 bases lying between them. Per the germline V gene, CDR1 is SGHAT and CDR2 is FQNNGV.

The chain uses TRBV19 and TRBJ1-1; 8 bases line up with TRBD1. Germline CDR1 is LNHDA and CDR2 is SQIVND (reference sequence). V trimming: 4 bases; J trimming: 6 bases; junction bases outside the gene matches: 10. The CDR3 runs 15 residues. The CDR3 protein is CASSKRGQGDSEAFF. DNA for the CDR3: TGTGCCAGTAGTAAACGAGGACAGGGAGACTCTGAAGCTTTCTTT.

The CDR3 region is CASSLHSSSSYEQYF. For the CDR3, the DNA is TGTGCCAGCAGTCTGCATAGCAGCAGCTCCTACGAGCAGTACTTC. The V gene is TRBV6-1, the J gene TRBJ2-7; D is ambiguous. The CDR3 consists of 15 residues. CDR1 is MNHNS and CDR2 is SASEGT in the germline V gene. The germline V and J ends were trimmed by 5 bases and 0 bases, with 14 bases remaining between them.